Listed below are T cell receptor beta chains from one sample, sequenced in a study of blood T cells in healthy people across ages. MiXCR, run by TCRdb on the 5' RACE reads, gives a single entry per CDR3 protein. The profile covers some 710,000 distinct CDR3 sequences, with over 20% appearing a single time and roughly 22% taken by the ten largest. Sequenced material: blood. These receptors all stem from an older man in good health. Both conserved end residues are part of each CDR3. A D gene is named only where the DNA matches it firmly. The size of a clone is reported for some rows only, either as once, few or many, or as a class for expanded clones.

NA,TRBJ2-7,TRBV5-1,many,TGCGCCAGCAGCTTGAAGGGGGTAGCCTACGAGCAGTACTTC,CASSLKGVAYEQYF
TRBD1,TRBJ1-4,TRBV29-1,many,TGCAGCGTGATCCCGGGACAGGGGACGGAAAAACTGTTTTTT,CSVIPGQGTEKLFF
TRBD1,TRBJ2-5,TRBV20-1,NA,TGCAGTGCTAGAAGCGGGTTAGGGACAGGATTATCCCAAGAGACCCAGTACTTC,CSARSGLGTGLSQETQYF
NA,TRBJ2-7,TRBV6-1,NA,TGTGCCAGCAGATTCCTCAACGAGCAGTACTTC,CASRFLNEQYF
NA,TRBJ2-1,TRBV29-1,many,TGCAGCGTCCGGGACATCAATGAGCAGTTCTTC,CSVRDINEQFF
TRBD2,TRBJ2-3,TRBV20-1,NA,TGCAGTGCTAGAGATCACCAAGCGGGAGGATCCACAGATACGCAGTATTTT,CSARDHQAGGSTDTQYF
TRBD1,TRBJ2-1,TRBV12-3/TRBV12-4,NA,TGTGCCAGCAGTTTATGGGACAGGGGGGACAATGAGCAGTTCTTC,CASSLWDRGDNEQFF
TRBD1,TRBJ1-3,TRBV7-2,few,TGTGCCAGCAGCCGGGACAGGGGGCAAGTCACCATATATTTT,CASSRDRGQVTIYF
NA,TRBJ2-5,TRBV29-1,few,TGCAGCGTCGCCACCCAAGAGACCCAGTACTTC,CSVATQETQYF
TRBD2,TRBJ2-1,TRBV7-6,NA,TGTGCCAGCAGCTACCGGACTAGCGGGGCTAGCTCCTACAATGAGCAGTTCTTC,CASSYRTSGASSYNEQFF
TRBD1,TRBJ2-7,TRBV14,NA,TGTGCCAGCAGCCAAGGAATCCTCCGGGACAGGGCCTACGAGCAGTACTTC,CASSQGILRDRAYEQYF
NA,TRBJ1-2,TRBV12-3/TRBV12-4,NA,TGTGCCAGCAGTTTAGACAGGAGCTACACCTTC,CASSLDRSYTF
NA,TRBJ2-3,TRBV10-1,NA,TGCGCCAGCAGTGACTCCACATCCTACACAGATACGCAGTATTTT,CASSDSTSYTDTQYF
NA,TRBJ1-2,TRBV6-6,NA,TGTGCCAGCAGTTACGGGGCGGAAGGAGGAGGCTACACCTTC,CASSYGAEGGGYTF
TRBD2,TRBJ2-5,TRBV9,many,TGTGCCAGCAGCGTCGGACTAGCGGGGTCCACGCAGGAGACCCAGTACTTC,CASSVGLAGSTQETQYF
NA,TRBJ1-3,TRBV20-1,few,TGCAGTGCTAGAGATCAAGCTATTTCTGGAAACACCATATATTTT,CSARDQAISGNTIYF
NA,TRBJ2-3,TRBV7-2,NA,TGTGCCAGCAGCCCGTGGACGGGACCCGATACGCAGTATTTT,CASSPWTGPDTQYF
TRBD1,TRBJ2-7,TRBV11-2,few,TGTGCCAGCAGCGGGACAGCCACCCGAATTTTGTCCTACGAGCAGTACTTC,CASSGTATRILSYEQYF
TRBD2,TRBJ2-3,TRBV27,few,TGTGCCAGCCGACCAGCCTCCAGGGTAACTAGCGCAGATACGCAGTATTTT,CASRPASRVTSADTQYF
NA,TRBJ2-1,TRBV24-1,few,TGTGCCACCAGTGAGGGCAGGGAAGTTTACTACAATGAGCAGTTCTTC,CATSEGREVYYNEQFF
NA,TRBJ1-4,TRBV5-6,few,TGTGCCAGCAGCTTCTCGGTCCAGGTTAATGAAAAACTGTTTTTT,CASSFSVQVNEKLFF
TRBD1,TRBJ1-2,TRBV7-9,NA,TGTGCCAGCAGCTTAGTGGACAGGGTCGGCTATGGCTACACCTTC,CASSLVDRVGYGYTF
TRBD2,TRBJ2-7,TRBV20-1,many,TGCAGTGCTAGAGATAGTGGACTAGCGGCCTCGGAGCAGTACTTC,CSARDSGLAASEQYF